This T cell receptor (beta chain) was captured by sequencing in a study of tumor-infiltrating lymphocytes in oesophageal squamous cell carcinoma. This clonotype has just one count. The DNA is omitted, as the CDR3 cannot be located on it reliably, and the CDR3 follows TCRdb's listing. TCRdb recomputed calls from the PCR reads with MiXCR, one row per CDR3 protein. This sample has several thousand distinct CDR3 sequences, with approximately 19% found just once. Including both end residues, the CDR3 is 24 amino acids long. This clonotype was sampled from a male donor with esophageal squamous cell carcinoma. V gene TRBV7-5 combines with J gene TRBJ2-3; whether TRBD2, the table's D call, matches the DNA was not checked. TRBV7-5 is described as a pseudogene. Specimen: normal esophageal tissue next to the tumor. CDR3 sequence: CISVPAARAARSPSGGESTDTQYF.